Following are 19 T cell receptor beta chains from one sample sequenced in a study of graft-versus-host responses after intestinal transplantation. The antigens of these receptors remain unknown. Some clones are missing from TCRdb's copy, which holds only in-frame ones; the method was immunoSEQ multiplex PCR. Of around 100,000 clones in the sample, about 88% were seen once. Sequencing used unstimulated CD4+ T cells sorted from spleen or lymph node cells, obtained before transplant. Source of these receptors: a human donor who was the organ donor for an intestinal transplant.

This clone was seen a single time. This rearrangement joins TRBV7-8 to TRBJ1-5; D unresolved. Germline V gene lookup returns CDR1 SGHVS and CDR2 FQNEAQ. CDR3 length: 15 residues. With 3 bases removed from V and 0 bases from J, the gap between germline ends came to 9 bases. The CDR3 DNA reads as TGTGCCAGCAGCTTTTCCCCAGATAGCAATCAGCCCCAGCATTTT. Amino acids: CASSFSPDSNQPQHF. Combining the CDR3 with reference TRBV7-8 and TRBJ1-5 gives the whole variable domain GAGVSQSPRYKVAKRGQDVALRCDPISGHVSLFWYQQALGQGPEFLTYFQNEAQLDKSGLPSDRFFAERPEGSVSTLKIQRTQQEDSAVYLCASSFSPDSNQPQHFGDGTRLSIL.

CDR3 protein: CASSRDNSPLHF. CDR3 coding DNA: TGCGCCAGCAGCCGCGATAATTCACCCCTCCACTTT. This chain connects TRBV4-1 to TRBJ1-6; D is uncertain. V lost 4 bases and J lost 5, with 3 bases in between. In germline, CDR1 is MGHRA, CDR2 YSYEKL. The CDR3 has 12 amino acids.

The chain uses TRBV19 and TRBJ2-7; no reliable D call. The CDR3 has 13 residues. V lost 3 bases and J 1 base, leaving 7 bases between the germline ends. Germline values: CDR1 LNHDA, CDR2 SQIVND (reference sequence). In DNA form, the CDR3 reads TGTGCCAGTAGTATGGGTCATTCCTACGAGCAGTACTTC. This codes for CASSMGHSYEQYF.

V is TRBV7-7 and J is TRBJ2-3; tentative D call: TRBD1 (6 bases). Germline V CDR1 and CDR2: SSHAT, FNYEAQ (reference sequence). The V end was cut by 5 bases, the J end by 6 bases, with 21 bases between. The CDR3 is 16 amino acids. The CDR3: CASSSHRVVRLDTQYF. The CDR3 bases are TGTGCCAGCAGCAGCCACAGGGTGGTGCGGTTGGATACGCAGTATTTT.

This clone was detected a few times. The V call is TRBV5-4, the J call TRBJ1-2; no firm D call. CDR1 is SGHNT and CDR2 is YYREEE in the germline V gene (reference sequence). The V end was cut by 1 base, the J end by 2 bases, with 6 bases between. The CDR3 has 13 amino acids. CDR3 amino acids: CASSLSKNYGYTF. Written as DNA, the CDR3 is TGTGCCAGCAGCTTGTCCAAGAACTATGGCTACACCTTC.

DNA for the CDR3: TGCGCCAGCAGCCAAGAATCCGGGCAGAGCAATCAGCCCCAGCATTTT. This gives the protein CASSQESGQSNQPQHF. The V and J genes are TRBV4-1 and TRBJ1-5; D remains unclear. Germline CDR1 reads MGHRA; CDR2 reads YSYEKL. The ends were cut back, 0 bases at V and 1 base at J, with 10 bases in the middle. The CDR3 is 16 amino acids.

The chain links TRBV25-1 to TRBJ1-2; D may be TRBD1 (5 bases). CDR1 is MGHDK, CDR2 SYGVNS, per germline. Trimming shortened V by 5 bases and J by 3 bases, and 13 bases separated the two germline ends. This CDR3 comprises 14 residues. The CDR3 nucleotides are TGTGCCAGCAGTTCGAGCAGGGAGCACTATGGCTACACCTTC. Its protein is CASSSSREHYGYTF.

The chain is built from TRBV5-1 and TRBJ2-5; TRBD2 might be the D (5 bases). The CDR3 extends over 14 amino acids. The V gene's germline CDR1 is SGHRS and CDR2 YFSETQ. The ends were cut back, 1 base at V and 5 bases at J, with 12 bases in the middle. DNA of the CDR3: TGCGCCAGCAGCTTGAATGGGTGGGAGGAGACCCAGTACTTC. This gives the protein CASSLNGWEETQYF.

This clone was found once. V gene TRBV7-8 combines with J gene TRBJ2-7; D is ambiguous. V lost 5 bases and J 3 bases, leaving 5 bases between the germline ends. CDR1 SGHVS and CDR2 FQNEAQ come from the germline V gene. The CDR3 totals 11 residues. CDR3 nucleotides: TGTGCCAGCAGCCGGGTCTACGAGCAGTACTTC. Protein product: CASSRVYEQYF.

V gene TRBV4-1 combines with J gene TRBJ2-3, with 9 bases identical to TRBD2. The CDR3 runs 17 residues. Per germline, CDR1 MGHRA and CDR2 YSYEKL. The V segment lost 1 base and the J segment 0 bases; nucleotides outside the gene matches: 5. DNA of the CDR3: TGCGCCAGCAGCCAAGGGGAGCGGGGGGCCAGCACAGATACGCAGTATTTT. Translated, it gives CASSQGERGASTDTQYF.

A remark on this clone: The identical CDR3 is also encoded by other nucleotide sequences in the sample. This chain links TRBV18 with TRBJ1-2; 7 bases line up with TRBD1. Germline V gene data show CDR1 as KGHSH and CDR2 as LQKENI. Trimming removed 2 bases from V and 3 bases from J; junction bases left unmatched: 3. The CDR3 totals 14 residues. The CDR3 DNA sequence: TGTGCCAGCTCACCAGGGACAGACCACTATGGCTACACCTTC. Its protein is CASSPGTDHYGYTF.

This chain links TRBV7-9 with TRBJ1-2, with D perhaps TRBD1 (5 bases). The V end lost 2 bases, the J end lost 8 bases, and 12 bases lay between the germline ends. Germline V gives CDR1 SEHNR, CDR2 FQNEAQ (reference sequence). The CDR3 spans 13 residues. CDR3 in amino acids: CASSLFTQDGYTF. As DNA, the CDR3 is TGTGCCAGCAGCTTATTCACACAGGACGGCTACACCTTC.

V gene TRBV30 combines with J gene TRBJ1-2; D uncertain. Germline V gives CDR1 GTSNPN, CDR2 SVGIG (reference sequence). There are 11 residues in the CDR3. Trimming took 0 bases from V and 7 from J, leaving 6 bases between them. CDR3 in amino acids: CAWSVLTGYTF. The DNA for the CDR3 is TGTGCCTGGAGTGTCCTAACTGGCTACACCTTC.

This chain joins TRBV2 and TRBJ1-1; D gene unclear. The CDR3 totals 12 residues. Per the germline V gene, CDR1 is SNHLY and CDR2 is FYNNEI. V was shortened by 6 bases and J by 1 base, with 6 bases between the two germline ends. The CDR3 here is CASSGGNTEAFF. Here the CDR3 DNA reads TGTGCCAGCAGCGGAGGGAACACTGAAGCTTTCTTT.

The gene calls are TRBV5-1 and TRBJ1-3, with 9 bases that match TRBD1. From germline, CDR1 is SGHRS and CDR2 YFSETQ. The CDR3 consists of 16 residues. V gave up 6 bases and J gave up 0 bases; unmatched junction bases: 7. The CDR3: CASKATGGGSGNTIYF. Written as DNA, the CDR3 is TGCGCCAGCAAGGCTACAGGGGGCGGCTCTGGAAACACCATATATTTT.

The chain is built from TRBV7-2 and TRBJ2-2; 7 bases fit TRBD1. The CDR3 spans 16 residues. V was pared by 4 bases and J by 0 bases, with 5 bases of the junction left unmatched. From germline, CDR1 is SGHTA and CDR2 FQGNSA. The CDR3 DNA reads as TGTGCCAGCAGCTCCCCCGACAGGGCGAACACCGGGGAGCTGTTTTTT. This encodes CASSSPDRANTGELFF.

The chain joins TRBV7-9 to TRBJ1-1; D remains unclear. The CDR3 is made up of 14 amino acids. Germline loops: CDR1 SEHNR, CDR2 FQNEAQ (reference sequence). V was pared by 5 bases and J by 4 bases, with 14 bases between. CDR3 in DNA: TGTGCCAGCAGCCGGGGATACCCCGGCACTGAAGCTTTCTTT. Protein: CASSRGYPGTEAFF.

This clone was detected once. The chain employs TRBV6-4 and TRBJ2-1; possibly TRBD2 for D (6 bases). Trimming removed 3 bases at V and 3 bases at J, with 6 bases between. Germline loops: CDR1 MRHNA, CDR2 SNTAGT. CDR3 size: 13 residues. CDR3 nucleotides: TGTGCCAGCAGTGAGACTAGCTACAATGAGCAGTTCTTC. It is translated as CASSETSYNEQFF.

The CDR3 DNA is TGTGCCAGCAGCCCCCGAAGCCGGGTCAGAGAGAGCTACACCTTC. Protein: CASSPRSRVRESYTF. V is TRBV5-6 and J is TRBJ1-2; D not certain. This CDR3 is 15 amino acids long. Germline V gene lookup returns CDR1 SGHDT and CDR2 YYEEEE. Trimming took off 4 bases at V and 9 bases at J, with 22 bases between the two ends.